This entry lists 17 T cell receptor beta chains sequenced from one sample in a study of regulatory T cells in long-lasting Graves disease. Assembly of TCR beta libraries relied on iRepertoire HTBI primers together with Arm-PCR of CDR3 regions. TCRdb ran MiXCR on the multiplex PCR reads and lists one entry per CDR3 protein. The sample holds 450,000 to 700,000 distinct CDR3 sequences; 13% are singletons and the top ten take 10%. Documented time point: newly diagnosed GD, antithyroid drugs for less than 3 months. Researchers made the TCR library from RNA that was extracted from PBMCs. In addition, the sample was reused for a study of T cells in Graves' hyperthyroidism and ophthalmopathy.

This specimen consisted of peripheral blood mononuclear cells (PBMCs), obtained at new diagnosis, from a patient treated with antithyroid drugs. These receptors all stem from a man aged 25-40 years with Graves disease.

This clonotype was counted at least ten times. The rearrangement joins TRBV28 to TRBJ2-7, with a possible D match to TRBD2 (6 bases). The CDR3 is 17 residues long. V was clipped by 3 bases and J by 0 bases, with 18 bases between them. Germline CDR1 and CDR2: MDHEN and SYDVKM. The CDR3 coding sequence is TGTGCCAGCAGTTTGTCTGGACTAAGGCGGCCCTCCTACGAGCAGTACTTC. Translated, it gives CASSLSGLRRPSYEQYF.

The chain combines TRBV14 with TRBJ2-3; D gene uncertain. The V gene's germline CDR1 is SGHDN and CDR2 FVKESK. Trimming cost V 8 bases and J 2 bases, with 14 bases left between them. The length of the CDR3 is 14 residues. This CDR3 is CASRWQSLTDTQYF. CDR3 DNA sequence: TGTGCCAGCCGCTGGCAGTCGCTCACAGATACGCAGTATTTT.

This clonotype was counted ten times or more. The chain combines TRBV7-9 with TRBJ2-7, with 9 bases fitting TRBD1. With V trimmed by 5 bases and J by 3 bases, 8 bases remained unmatched. Germline loops: CDR1 SEHNR, CDR2 FQNEAQ (reference sequence). The CDR3 consists of 15 residues. The CDR3, as DNA: TGTGCCAGCAGCACCTCGGGACAGGGTCTCTACGAGCAGTACTTC. Translated: CASSTSGQGLYEQYF.

The rearrangement uses TRBV4-1 and TRBJ2-1; 10 bases fit TRBD2. Trimming cost V 3 bases and J 9 bases; bases outside gene matches: 5. This CDR3 spans 14 amino acids. Germline assignment: CDR1 MGHRA and CDR2 YSYEKL. The CDR3 DNA sequence: TGCGCCAGCAGCCATCCAAAGCGGGAGGGTGAGCAGTTCTTC. As protein: CASSHPKREGEQFF.

The sample holds many counts of this clonotype. The chain joins TRBV9 to TRBJ2-1; 10 nucleotides agree with TRBD1. The V segment lost 4 bases and the J segment 6 bases; nucleotides outside the gene matches: 10. The CDR3 sequence is 16 residues long. CDR1 and CDR2 (germline): SGDLS, YYNGEE. This chain's CDR3 is CASSPPGTGAINEQFF. In DNA, the CDR3 is TGTGCCAGCAGCCCCCCCGGGACAGGGGCTATCAATGAGCAGTTCTTC.

This clonotype was counted many times. This chain joins TRBV12-3 or TRBV12-4 and TRBJ2-2; TRBD1 might be the D (5 bases). The V gene lost 5 bases and the J gene lost 3 bases, with 19 bases spanning the gap. There are 17 residues in the CDR3. CDR3: CASSGAHGSWDTGELFF. In DNA, the CDR3 is TGTGCCAGCAGTGGGGCTCATGGGTCTTGGGACACCGGGGAGCTGTTTTTT.

This clonotype was observed many times. The rearrangement joins TRBV11-2 to TRBJ2-1, with TRBD2 matching 7 bases. Unmatched junction bases numbered 10, after V lost 7 bases and J lost 4 bases. Germline V gene lookup returns CDR1 SGHAT and CDR2 FQNNGV. This CDR3 is built from 15 residues. This CDR3 is CASTGLRAGYNEQFF. The CDR3 DNA is TGTGCCAGCACCGGACTAAGAGCGGGGTACAATGAGCAGTTCTTC.

The V and J genes are TRBV12-3 or TRBV12-4 and TRBJ1-5, with a possible D match to TRBD1 (6 bases). The CDR3 covers 15 residues. Trimming shortened V by 2 bases and J by 3 bases, and 11 bases separated the two germline ends. The chain's CDR3 is CASSLLGGPNQPQHF. The CDR3 DNA reads TGTGCCAGCAGTTTATTGGGGGGGCCCAATCAGCCCCAGCATTTT.

V is TRBV5-1 and J is TRBJ1-3; D is uncertain. Trimming took off 6 bases at V and 0 bases at J, with 13 bases between the two ends. CDR1 and CDR2 from the germline V gene are SGHRS and YFSETQ. CDR3 length: 15 amino acids. The CDR3 sequence is CASTSGSASGNTIYF. DNA of the CDR3: TGCGCCAGCACTTCAGGCTCGGCCTCTGGAAACACCATATATTTT.

This clonotype was counted a few times. The V gene is TRBV27, the J gene TRBJ2-1; a weak D match, TRBD1 (5 bases). The ends were cut back, 3 bases at V and 6 bases at J, with 15 bases in the middle. Germline V CDR1 and CDR2: MNHEY, SMNVEV (reference sequence). The CDR3 extends over 15 amino acids. CDR3 loop: CASSLSWQGSNEQFF. In DNA, the CDR3 is TGTGCCAGCAGTTTGAGTTGGCAGGGTTCCAATGAGCAGTTCTTC.

The chain links TRBV30 to TRBJ2-1; TRBD2 matches 10 bases. With V trimmed by 0 bases and J by 4 bases, 6 bases remained unmatched. From germline, CDR1 is GTSNPN and CDR2 SVGIG (reference sequence). The CDR3 extends over 16 amino acids. CDR3 sequence reads: CAWSVRGTSEYNEQFF. The DNA for the CDR3 is TGTGCCTGGAGTGTACGGGGGACTAGCGAGTACAATGAGCAGTTCTTC.

This clonotype was found many times. The V call is TRBV27, the J call TRBJ2-5; 14 bases are a match to TRBD2. The V gene end was trimmed by 5 bases and the J gene end by 7 bases; junction bases not matched to a gene: 9. Germline loops: CDR1 MNHEY, CDR2 SMNVEV (reference sequence). This CDR3 is 16 amino acids long. The CDR3 spells CASSLGLAGGSVTQYF. In DNA, the CDR3 is TGTGCCAGCAGTCTAGGACTAGCGGGAGGTTCGGTGACCCAGTACTTC.

This clonotype was seen many times. The chain carries TRBV29-1 and TRBJ1-1; D uncertain. The V gene's germline CDR1 is SQVTM and CDR2 ANQGSEA. The CDR3 has 12 residues. The ends were cut back, 4 bases at V and 3 bases at J, with 9 bases in the middle. The CDR3 DNA is TGCAGCGTTGCCAGACCTTACACTGAAGCTTTCTTT. Translating gives CSVARPYTEAFF.

J is TRBJ2-2 and V is TRBV6-1, with TRBD2 matching over 9 bases. Germline lookup yields CDR1 MNHNS and CDR2 SASEGT. Unmatched junction bases numbered 3, after V lost 3 bases and J lost 7 bases. The CDR3 contains 14 residues. CDR3 DNA: TGTGCCAGCAGTGACTCTAGCGGGGTCGGGGAGCTGTTTTTT. It is translated as CASSDSSGVGELFF.

This clonotype appeared many times. V usage is TRBV2 and J usage is TRBJ2-5; 11 bases are a match to TRBD2. The CDR3 consists of 16 residues. The V gene's germline CDR1 is SNHLY and CDR2 FYNNEI. After removal of 6 bases from V and 3 bases from J, the junction contained 9 bases not matched to a gene. CDR3 DNA: TGTGCCAGCAGCACGGATAGCGGGAGGGGTAAAGAGACCCAGTACTTC. This gives the protein CASSTDSGRGKETQYF.

This sequence joins TRBV7-6 and TRBJ2-7; 10 nucleotides agree with TRBD1. The CDR3 runs to 13 residues. V lost 5 bases to trimming and J lost 8 bases; unmatched junction nucleotides: 6. Looked up from germline, CDR1 is SGHVS and CDR2 is FNYEAQ. The CDR3 reads CASSPGQGDQQYF. The CDR3 coding sequence is TGTGCCAGCAGCCCAGGACAGGGGGACCAGCAGTACTTC.

This clonotype appeared many times. This chain links TRBV24-1 with TRBJ2-7, with 9 bases matching TRBD1. Trimming at V came to 3 bases and at J to 5 bases, leaving 7 bases not matched to a gene. Germline V CDR1 and CDR2: KGHDR, SFDVKD. This CDR3 region has 15 residues. CDR3 amino acids: CATSDAGTGSHEQYF. The CDR3 region has the DNA TGTGCCACCAGTGATGCCGGGACAGGGTCCCACGAGCAGTACTTC.